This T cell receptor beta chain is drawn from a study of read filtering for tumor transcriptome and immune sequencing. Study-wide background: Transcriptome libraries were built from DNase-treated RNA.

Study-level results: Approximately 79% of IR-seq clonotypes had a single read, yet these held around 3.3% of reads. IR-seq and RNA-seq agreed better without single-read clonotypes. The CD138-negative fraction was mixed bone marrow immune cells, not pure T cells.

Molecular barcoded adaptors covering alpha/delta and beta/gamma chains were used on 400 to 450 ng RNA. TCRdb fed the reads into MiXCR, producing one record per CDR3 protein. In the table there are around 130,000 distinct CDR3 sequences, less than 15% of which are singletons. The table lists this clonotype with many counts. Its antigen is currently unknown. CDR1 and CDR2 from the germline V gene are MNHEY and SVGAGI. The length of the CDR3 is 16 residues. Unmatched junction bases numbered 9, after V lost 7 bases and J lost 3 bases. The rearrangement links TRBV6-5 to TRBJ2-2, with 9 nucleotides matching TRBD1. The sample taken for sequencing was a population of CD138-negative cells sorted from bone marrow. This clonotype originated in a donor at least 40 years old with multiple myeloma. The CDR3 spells CASTKYGQGYTGELFF. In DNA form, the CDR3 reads TGTGCCAGCACCAAGTATGGACAGGGGTACACCGGGGAGCTGTTTTTT.